One and the same sample provided the 25 T cell receptor beta chains below, sequenced in a study of cytomegalovirus exposure and HLA in healthy donors. Primers: 60 Vbeta forward and 13 Jbeta reverse. The table came from immunoSEQ multiplex PCR; TCRdb's copy has only in-frame clones and leaves some out. In the table there are about 140,000 clones, 73% of which are singletons. The specimen sequenced was PBMCs. The source is a human donor in good health.

The chain couples TRBV6-1 to TRBJ1-4; 7 bases match TRBD1. Germline V lookup: CDR1 MNHNS, CDR2 SASEGT. V gave up 2 bases and J gave up 8 bases; unmatched junction bases: 5. The CDR3 covers 14 residues. Here the CDR3 reads CASSESGGREKLFF. The CDR3, as DNA: TGTGCCAGCAGTGAATCAGGGGGAAGGGAAAAACTGTTTTTT.

CDR3 nucleotides: TGTGCCAGCAGCCCCGGGACAGGGGTCCAAGAGACCCAGTACTTC. It is translated as CASSPGTGVQETQYF. V gene TRBV5-6 combines with J gene TRBJ2-5; TRBD1 agrees at 10 bases. This CDR3 region has 15 residues. V lost 4 bases to trimming and J lost 1 base; unmatched junction nucleotides: 4. The germline V gene has CDR1 SGHDT and CDR2 YYEEEE.

CDR3 amino acids: CASSLSGGAREQYF. In nucleotides, the CDR3 is TGTGCCAGCAGTTTGAGCGGGGGGGCCAGGGAGCAGTACTTC. The chain uses TRBV28 and TRBJ2-7; 10 bases are shared with TRBD2. The V and J ends lost 3 bases and 7 bases, in that order; junction bases with no gene match: 6. Germline CDR1 reads MDHEN; CDR2 reads SYDVKM. This CDR3 contains 14 residues. Together with reference TRBV28 and TRBJ2-7, the CDR3 gives the full variable domain: DVKVTQSSRYLVKRTGEKVFLECVQDMDHENMFWYRQDPGLGLRLIYFSYDVKMKEKGDIPEGYSVSREKKERFSLILESASTNQTSMYLCASSLSGGAREQYFGPGTRLTVT.

V gene TRBV30 combines with J gene TRBJ1-2; 8 nucleotides align to TRBD1. From germline, CDR1 is GTSNPN and CDR2 SVGIG (reference sequence). The CDR3 sequence is 15 residues long. Losses at the gene ends were 4 bases for V and 4 bases for J; bases not matched to a gene: 11. The CDR3 here is CAWMGTGPLGYGYTF. DNA for the CDR3: TGTGCCTGGATGGGGACAGGTCCTTTGGGCTATGGCTACACCTTC.

J is TRBJ2-5 and V is TRBV11-3; the match to TRBD2 covers 11 bases. The CDR3 consists of 15 residues. Germline values: CDR1 SGHNT, CDR2 YENEEA. V trimming: 5 bases; J trimming: 5 bases; junction bases outside the gene matches: 7. CDR3 sequence (DNA): TGTGCCAGCAGCGCTTCACTAGCGGGAGTGGAGACCCAGTACTTC. Its protein product is CASSASLAGVETQYF.

V is TRBV7-2 and J is TRBJ2-7; D is perhaps TRBD1 (5 bases). V shed 3 bases and J shed 0 bases, with 6 bases lying between them. The CDR3 has 13 amino acids. Germline CDR1 is SGHTA and CDR2 is FQGNSA. The CDR3 is CASSFDSSYEQYF. The DNA for the CDR3 is TGTGCCAGCAGCTTTGACAGCTCCTACGAGCAGTACTTC.

V and J are TRBV9 and TRBJ1-1; 10 bases map to TRBD1. The CDR3 is 14 residues long. Germline CDR1 and CDR2: SGDLS and YYNGEE. V lost 4 bases and J lost 5; bases outside the gene matches: 5. CDR3 residues: CASSTGTGETEAFF. The CDR3 nucleotides are TGTGCCAGCAGCACCGGGACAGGGGAAACTGAAGCTTTCTTT.

V is TRBV5-1 and J is TRBJ1-1; D is unresolved. Trimming removed 3 bases from V and 8 bases from J, with 8 bases in between. Germline CDR1 SGHRS, CDR2 YFSETQ. The CDR3 runs 11 residues. CDR3 residues: CASSSLGEAFF. CDR3 sequence (DNA): TGCGCCAGCAGCTCTCTCGGGGAAGCTTTCTTT.

CDR3 DNA sequence: TGTGCCAGCAGAAAAATCGGGGGGGGCACTGAAGCTTTCTTT. Its translation is CASRKIGGGTEAFF. V gene TRBV6-5 combines with J gene TRBJ1-1, with D possibly being TRBD1 (5 bases). The CDR3 totals 14 residues. Germline loops: CDR1 MNHEY, CDR2 SVGAGI. V dropped 6 bases and J dropped 4 bases, with 15 bases sitting between them.

V is TRBV6-5 and J is TRBJ1-1; maybe TRBD1 (6 bases). Germline CDR1 reads MNHEY; CDR2 reads SVGAGI. Trimming cost V 5 bases and J 9 bases, with 13 bases left between them. The CDR3 spans 12 residues. CDR3 sequence (DNA): TGTGCCAGCAGTGAGGGACAACGGAAAGCTTTCTTT. The encoded protein is CASSEGQRKAFF.

This clone was observed a few times. The J gene is TRBJ2-5, the V gene TRBV7-6, with 8 bases fitting TRBD1. V dropped 4 bases and J dropped 6; count of bases not matched to a gene: 16. The CDR3 runs to 17 residues. Germline V CDR1 and CDR2: SGHVS, FNYEAQ. CDR3: CASSSPLRQGTGKTQYF. The CDR3 nucleotides are TGTGCCAGCAGCTCCCCACTACGACAGGGGACGGGGAAGACCCAGTACTTC.

The chain has TRBV10-3 and TRBJ2-3; D possibly corresponds to TRBD1 (6 bases). The CDR3 has 15 amino acids. The germline V gene has CDR1 ENHRY and CDR2 SYGVKD. The V and J ends lost 6 bases and 1 base respectively, with 14 bases between them. The DNA of the CDR3 is TGTGCCATCAGCACAGGGAGAGGAGGCACAGATACGCAGTATTTT. Residues: CAISTGRGGTDTQYF.

This sequence joins TRBV19 and TRBJ2-5; 7 positions match TRBD2. This CDR3 has 15 amino acids. Germline CDR1 reads LNHDA; CDR2 reads SQIVND (reference sequence). J lost 0 bases, V lost 9 bases, and 10 bases had no gene match. The CDR3 sequence: CASSSFGGNQETQYF. The CDR3 DNA is TGTGCCAGCTCTTCTTTCGGGGGGAACCAAGAGACCCAGTACTTC.

This clone is a singleton in its sample. The gene calls are TRBV19 and TRBJ1-1, with TRBD1 matching over 8 bases. With 9 bases clipped from V and 1 base from J, the junction kept 13 bases outside the gene matches. Germline lookup yields CDR1 LNHDA and CDR2 SQIVND (reference sequence). The CDR3 loop spans 16 amino acids. The CDR3 nucleotides are TGTGCCAGCCTAAAACAGGGGGAGGCATGGAACACTGAAGCTTTCTTT. It yields the protein CASLKQGEAWNTEAFF.

The chain uses TRBV27 and TRBJ2-7, with a possible D match to TRBD2 (5 bases). The CDR3 sequence is 15 residues long. V lost 5 bases to trimming and J lost 4 bases, with 18 bases between them. CDR1 and CDR2 (germline): MNHEY, SMNVEV (reference sequence). The CDR3 DNA is TGTGCCAGCAGTGATCCTAGCCCAAGTGGGTACGAGCAGTACTTC. Amino acids: CASSDPSPSGYEQYF.

The chain links TRBV4-1 to TRBJ2-1, with 9 positions matching TRBD1. The CDR3 covers 17 residues. CDR1 is MGHRA, CDR2 YSYEKL, per germline. Trimming took 1 base from V and 8 from J; bases not matched to a gene: 12. As DNA, the CDR3 is TGCGCCAGCAGCCAAGTTTACTCGGGACAGGGTCGCGATGAGCAGTTCTTC. Translation: CASSQVYSGQGRDEQFF.

The J gene is TRBJ2-3, the V gene TRBV6-1, with TRBD2 matching over 7 bases. Germline V gene data show CDR1 as MNHNS and CDR2 as SASEGT. The CDR3 is 15 amino acids. Trimming at V came to 2 bases and at J to 0 bases, leaving 2 bases not matched to a gene. CDR3 DNA: TGTGCCAGCAGTGAATGGGGGGGTAGCACAGATACGCAGTATTTT. This encodes CASSEWGGSTDTQYF.

The V gene is TRBV6-6, the J gene TRBJ2-3; weak D call: TRBD1 (6 bases). CDR3 length equals 13 residues. The germline CDR1 and CDR2 sequences are MNHNY and SVGAGI (reference sequence). Trimming stripped 5 bases from V and 6 bases from J, with 12 bases between. The CDR3 sequence: CASSTGSGDTQYF. The CDR3 DNA reads TGTGCCAGCAGTACAGGGTCGGGGGATACGCAGTATTTT.

The rearrangement joins TRBV6-5 to TRBJ2-7, with TRBD1 identical over 9 bases. The CDR3 is 15 amino acids. The germline gives CDR1 MNHEY, CDR2 SVGAGI. The V and J ends lost 6 bases and 3 bases, in that order; junction bases with no gene match: 9. In nucleotides, the CDR3 is TGTGCCAGCAGACTCGGACAGGGGTTCTTCTACGAGCAGTACTTC. Encoded protein: CASRLGQGFFYEQYF.

This clone has a handful of counts. The chain has TRBV21-1 and TRBJ1-2; TRBD1 is the table's D call, not checked against the DNA. TRBV21-1 is noted as a pseudogene. The CDR3 has 13 amino acids. CDR3 protein: CASSKRQGEGYTF. As DNA, the CDR3 is TGTGCCAGCAGCAAAAGGCAGGGGGAGGGCTACACCTTC.

The chain links TRBV5-6 to TRBJ1-1; D possibly corresponds to TRBD1 (5 bases). Trimming took 0 bases from V and 3 from J, leaving 9 bases between them. The CDR3 totals 14 residues. In germline, CDR1 is SGHDT, CDR2 YYEEEE. CDR3 amino acids: CASSLEQGYTEAFF. CDR3 coding DNA: TGTGCCAGCAGCTTGGAGCAGGGCTACACTGAAGCTTTCTTT.

The chain carries TRBV30 and TRBJ2-7; D is possibly TRBD1 (5 bases). Trimming took off 0 bases at V and 6 bases at J, with 18 bases between the two ends. The V gene's germline CDR1 is GTSNPN and CDR2 SVGIG (reference sequence). The CDR3 runs 15 residues. The CDR3 reads CAWSVATGHLGEQYF. As DNA, the CDR3 is TGTGCCTGGAGTGTAGCAACAGGACATCTAGGCGAGCAGTACTTC.

The gene calls are TRBV5-8 and TRBJ1-1, with TRBD1 matching over 8 bases. This CDR3 has 14 residues. Germline CDR1 reads SGHTS; CDR2 reads YDEGEE. The J segment lost 8 bases and the V segment lost 4 bases, leaving 10 bases of the junction unmatched. The CDR3 region has the DNA TGTGCCAGCAGCATCGGACAGGGAAGGTTAGAAGCTTTCTTT. Its translation: CASSIGQGRLEAFF.

This clone was detected only a few times. This chain uses TRBV27 with TRBJ1-6; D not certain. CDR1 and CDR2 (germline): MNHEY, SMNVEV (reference sequence). The CDR3 sequence is 14 residues long. Trimming shortened V by 7 bases and J by 12 bases, and 19 bases separated the two germline ends. CDR3 nucleotides: TGTGCCAGCACGTTTAGCGGGCCCGCGCAACCCCTCCACTTT. It is translated as CASTFSGPAQPLHF.

The chain links TRBV28 to TRBJ1-2; weak D call: TRBD1 (5 bases). Deletions cut 3 bases from V and 3 bases from J, with 14 bases between. Germline CDR1 MDHEN, CDR2 SYDVKM. The CDR3 length is 15 residues. The CDR3: CASSFRRGRDYGYTF. The CDR3 DNA reads TGTGCCAGCAGTTTTAGGAGGGGCCGAGACTATGGCTACACCTTC.